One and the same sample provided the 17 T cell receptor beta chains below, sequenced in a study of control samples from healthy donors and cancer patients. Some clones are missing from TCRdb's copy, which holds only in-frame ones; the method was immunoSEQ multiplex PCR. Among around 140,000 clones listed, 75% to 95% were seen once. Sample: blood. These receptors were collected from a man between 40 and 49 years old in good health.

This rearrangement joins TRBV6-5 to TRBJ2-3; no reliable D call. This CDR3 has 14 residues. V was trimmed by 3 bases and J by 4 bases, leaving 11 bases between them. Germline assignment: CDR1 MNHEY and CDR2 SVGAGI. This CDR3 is CASSYRHSPDTQYF. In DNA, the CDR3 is TGTGCCAGCAGTTATAGGCACAGCCCAGATACGCAGTATTTT.

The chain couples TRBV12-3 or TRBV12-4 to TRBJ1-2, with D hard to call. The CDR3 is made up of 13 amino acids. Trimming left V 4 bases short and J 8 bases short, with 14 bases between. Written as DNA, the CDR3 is TGTGCCAGCAGTTCTCAGGATATAGAGGGCTACACCTTC. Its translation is CASSSQDIEGYTF.

The DNA for the CDR3 is TGTGCCAGCAGCCTTGGACAGGGGGACACCGGGGAGCTGTTTTTT. Translation gives CASSLGQGDTGELFF. This chain connects TRBV5-6 to TRBJ2-2, with 10 bases aligning to TRBD1. The CDR3 consists of 15 residues. Germline V gene data show CDR1 as SGHDT and CDR2 as YYEEEE. The V and J ends lost 4 bases and 3 bases, in that order; junction bases with no gene match: 3.

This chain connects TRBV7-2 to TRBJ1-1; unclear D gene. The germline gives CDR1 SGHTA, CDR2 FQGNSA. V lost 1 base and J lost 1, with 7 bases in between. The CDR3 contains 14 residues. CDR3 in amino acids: CASSLGRANTEAFF. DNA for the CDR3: TGTGCCAGCAGCTTAGGGAGGGCGAACACTGAAGCTTTCTTT.

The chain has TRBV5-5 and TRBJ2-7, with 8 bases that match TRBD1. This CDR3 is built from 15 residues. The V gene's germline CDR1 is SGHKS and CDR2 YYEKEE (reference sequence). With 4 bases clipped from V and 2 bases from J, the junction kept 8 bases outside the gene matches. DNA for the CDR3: TGTGCCAGCAGCCTCCTCCCGACAGGGGCCTACGAGCAGTACTTC. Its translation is CASSLLPTGAYEQYF.

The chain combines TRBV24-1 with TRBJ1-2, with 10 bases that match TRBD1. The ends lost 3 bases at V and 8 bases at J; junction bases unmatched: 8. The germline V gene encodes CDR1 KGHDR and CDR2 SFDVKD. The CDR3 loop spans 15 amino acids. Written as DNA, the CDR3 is TGTGCCACCAGTGATCGGACAGGGGGAAATTGGGGCTACACCTTC. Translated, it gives CATSDRTGGNWGYTF.

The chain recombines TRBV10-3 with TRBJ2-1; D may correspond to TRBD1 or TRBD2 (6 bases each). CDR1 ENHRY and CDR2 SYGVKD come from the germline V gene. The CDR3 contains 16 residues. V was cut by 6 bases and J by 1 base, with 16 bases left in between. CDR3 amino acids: CAIRGGLGQSYNEQFF. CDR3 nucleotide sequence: TGTGCCATCAGGGGGGGACTCGGACAGTCCTACAATGAGCAGTTCTTC.

The CDR3 loop reads CASRSQRNTEAFF. In DNA form, the CDR3 reads TGTGCCAGCAGATCGCAGAGGAACACTGAAGCTTTCTTT. This sequence joins TRBV2 and TRBJ1-1; D not certain. The CDR3 is 13 amino acids. CDR1 is SNHLY, CDR2 FYNNEI, per germline. Between the trimmed V and J ends, which lost 6 bases and 1 base, there was a span of 9 bases.

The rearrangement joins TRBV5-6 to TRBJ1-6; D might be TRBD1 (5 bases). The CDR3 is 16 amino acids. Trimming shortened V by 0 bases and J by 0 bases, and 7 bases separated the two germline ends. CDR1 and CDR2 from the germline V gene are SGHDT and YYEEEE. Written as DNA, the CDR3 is TGTGCCAGCAGCTTGGTGGGGGGCTCCTATAATTCACCCCTCCACTTT. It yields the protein CASSLVGGSYNSPLHF.

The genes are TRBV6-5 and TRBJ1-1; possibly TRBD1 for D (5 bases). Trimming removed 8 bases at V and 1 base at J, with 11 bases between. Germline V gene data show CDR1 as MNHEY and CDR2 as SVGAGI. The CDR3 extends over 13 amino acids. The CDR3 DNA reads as TGTGCCAGCTACAGGAGGGGGAACACTGAAGCTTTCTTT. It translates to CASYRRGNTEAFF.

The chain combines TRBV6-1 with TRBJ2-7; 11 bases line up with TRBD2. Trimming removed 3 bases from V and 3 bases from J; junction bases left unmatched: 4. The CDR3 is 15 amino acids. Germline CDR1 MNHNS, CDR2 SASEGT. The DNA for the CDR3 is TGTGCCAGCAGTGAGCTAGCGGGGGGATACTACGAGCAGTACTTC. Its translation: CASSELAGGYYEQYF.

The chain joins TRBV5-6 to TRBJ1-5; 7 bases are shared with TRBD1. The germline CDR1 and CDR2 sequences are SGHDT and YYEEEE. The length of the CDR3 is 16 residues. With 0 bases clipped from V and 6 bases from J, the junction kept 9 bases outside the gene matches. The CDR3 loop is CASSLARTGVAQPQHF. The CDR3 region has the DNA TGTGCCAGCAGCTTGGCTCGTACAGGGGTAGCTCAGCCCCAGCATTTT. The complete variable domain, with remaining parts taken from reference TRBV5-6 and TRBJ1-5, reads DAGVTQSPTHLIKTRGQQVTLRCSPKSGHDTVSWYQQALGQGPQFIFQYYEEEERQRGNFPDRFSGHQFPNYSSELNVNALLLGDSALYLCASSLARTGVAQPQHFGDGTRLSIL.

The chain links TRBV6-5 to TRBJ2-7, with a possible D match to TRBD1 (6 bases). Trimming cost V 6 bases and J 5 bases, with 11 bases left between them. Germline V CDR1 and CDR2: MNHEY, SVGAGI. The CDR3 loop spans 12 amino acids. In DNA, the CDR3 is TGTGCCAGCAGAACAGGGTTAAACGAGCAGTACTTC. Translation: CASRTGLNEQYF.

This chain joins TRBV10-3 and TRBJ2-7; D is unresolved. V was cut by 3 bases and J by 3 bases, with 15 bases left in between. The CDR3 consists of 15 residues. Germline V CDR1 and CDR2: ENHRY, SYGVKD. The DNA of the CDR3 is TGTGCCATCAGTGACCCGAGGACGGGCATCTACGAGCAGTACTTC. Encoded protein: CAISDPRTGIYEQYF.

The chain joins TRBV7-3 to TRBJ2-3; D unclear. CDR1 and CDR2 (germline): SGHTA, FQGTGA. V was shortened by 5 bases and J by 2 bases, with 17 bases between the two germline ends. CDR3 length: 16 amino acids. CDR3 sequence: CASSRSGLEFTDTQYF. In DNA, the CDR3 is TGTGCCAGCAGCAGATCGGGTTTAGAGTTCACAGATACGCAGTATTTT. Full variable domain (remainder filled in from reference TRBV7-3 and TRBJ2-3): GAGVSQTPSNKVTEKGKYVELRCDPISGHTALYWYRQSLGQGPEFLIYFQGTGAADDSGLPNDRFFAVRPEGSVSTLKIQRTERGDSAVYLCASSRSGLEFTDTQYFGPGTRLTVL.

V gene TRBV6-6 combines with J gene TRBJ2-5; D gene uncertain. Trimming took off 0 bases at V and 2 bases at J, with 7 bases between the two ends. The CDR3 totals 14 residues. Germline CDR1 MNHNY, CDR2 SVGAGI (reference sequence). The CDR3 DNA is TGTGCCAGCAGTTACTCCGGCACACAAGAGACCCAGTACTTC. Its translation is CASSYSGTQETQYF.

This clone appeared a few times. CDR3 amino acids: CASSTDGQGAPLHF. The DNA for the CDR3 is TGTGCCAGCAGCACCGATGGACAGGGTGCACCCCTCCACTTT. The chain carries TRBV6-4 and TRBJ1-6, with 8 nucleotides matching TRBD1. The germline V gene encodes CDR1 MRHNA and CDR2 SNTAGT. V lost 6 bases and J lost 11; bases outside the gene matches: 9. This CDR3 spans 14 amino acids.